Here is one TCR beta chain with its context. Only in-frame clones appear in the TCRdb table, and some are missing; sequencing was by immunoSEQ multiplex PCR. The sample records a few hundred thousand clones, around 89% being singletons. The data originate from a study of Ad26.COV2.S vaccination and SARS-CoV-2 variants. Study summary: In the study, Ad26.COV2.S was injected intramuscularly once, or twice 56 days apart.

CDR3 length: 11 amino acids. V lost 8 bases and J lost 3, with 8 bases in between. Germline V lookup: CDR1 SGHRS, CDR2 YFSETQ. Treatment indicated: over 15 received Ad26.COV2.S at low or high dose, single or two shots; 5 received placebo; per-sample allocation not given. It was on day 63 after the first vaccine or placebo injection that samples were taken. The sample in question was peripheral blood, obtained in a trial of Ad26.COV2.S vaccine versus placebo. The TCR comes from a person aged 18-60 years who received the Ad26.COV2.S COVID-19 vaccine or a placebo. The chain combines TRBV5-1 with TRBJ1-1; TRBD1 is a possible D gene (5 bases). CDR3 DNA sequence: TGCGCCAGTCGGGGGTACACTGAAGCTTTCTTT. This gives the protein CASRGYTEAFF.